This T cell receptor beta chain was profiled in a study of T cells after somatic rescue of genetic block. Trimming took 3 bases from V and 6 from J; bases not matched to a gene: 5. The CDR3 is 13 residues long. The germline gives CDR1 KGHSH, CDR2 LQKENI. The assay was immunoSEQ multiplex PCR, and TCRdb's table has in-frame clones only and misses some. The table lists approximately 67,000 clones, roughly 94% of them singletons. This sequence was found in a man aged 35-49 years. The sample taken for sequencing was peripheral blood mononuclear cells (PBMCs). The V gene is TRBV18, the J gene TRBJ2-7; TRBD1 aligns across 7 bases. Here the CDR3 reads CASSPRDRGEQYF. CDR3 in DNA: TGTGCCAGCTCACCTCGGGACAGAGGCGAGCAGTACTTC.